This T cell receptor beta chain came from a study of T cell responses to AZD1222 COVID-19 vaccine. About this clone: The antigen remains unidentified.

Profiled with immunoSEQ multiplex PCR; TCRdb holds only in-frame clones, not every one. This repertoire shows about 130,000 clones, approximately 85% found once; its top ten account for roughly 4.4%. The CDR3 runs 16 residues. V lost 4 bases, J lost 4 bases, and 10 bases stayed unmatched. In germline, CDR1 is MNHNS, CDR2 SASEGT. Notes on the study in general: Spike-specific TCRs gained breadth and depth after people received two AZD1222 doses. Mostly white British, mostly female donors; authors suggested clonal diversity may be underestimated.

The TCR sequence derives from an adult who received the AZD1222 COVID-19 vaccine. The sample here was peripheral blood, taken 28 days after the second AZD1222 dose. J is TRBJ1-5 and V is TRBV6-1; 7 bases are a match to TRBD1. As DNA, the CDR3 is TGTGCCAGCAGTGGCAGGGGGGGGTTCGAGAATCAGCCCCAGCATTTT. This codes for CASSGRGGFENQPQHF.